This passage covers 32 T cell receptor beta chains from one sample sequenced in a study of shared clonotypes between healthy human individuals. Naive CD8 cells comprised CD45RO-negative, CCR7-positively selected cells, excluding terminally differentiated effector memory CD45RA+ cells. The table came from immunoSEQ multiplex PCR; TCRdb's copy has only in-frame clones and leaves some out. The sample holds some 2,100,000 clones, 93% seen once. Sequenced: naive CD8+ T cells from PBMCs. The receptors derive from a man younger than 35 in good health. Some clones in this sample may be carry-over from other donors' samples.

As for this clone: Other nucleotide sequences from this sample produce the same CDR3. V and J are TRBV9 and TRBJ1-4; perhaps TRBD1 as D (5 bases). The V gene's germline CDR1 is SGDLS and CDR2 YYNGEE. The V end was cut by 0 bases, the J end by 4 bases, with 7 bases between. The CDR3 has 14 residues. In DNA form, the CDR3 reads TGTGCCAGCAGCGTAGGGGGACGTAATGAAAAACTGTTTTTT. It yields the protein CASSVGGRNEKLFF.

V usage is TRBV27 and J usage is TRBJ2-7; D assignment may be TRBD1 or TRBD2 (5 bases each). Trimming removed 2 bases at V and 7 bases at J, with 12 bases between. CDR3 length: 13 amino acids. Germline CDR1 MNHEY, CDR2 SMNVEV (reference sequence). The CDR3 protein is CASSLRGTEEQYF. CDR3 in DNA: TGTGCCAGCAGTTTAAGAGGGACGGAGGAGCAGTACTTC.

The V call is TRBV10-1, the J call TRBJ2-1; 9 bases are shared with TRBD2. Per the germline V gene, CDR1 is WNHNN and CDR2 is SYGVQD (reference sequence). This CDR3 is 16 amino acids long. With 5 bases clipped from V and 4 bases from J, the junction kept 9 bases outside the gene matches. CDR3 sequence (DNA): TGCGCCAGCAGTCAAAAGACTAGCGGTCCATACAATGAGCAGTTCTTC. It codes for CASSQKTSGPYNEQFF.

This rearrangement joins TRBV29-1 to TRBJ1-2; 8 nucleotides align to TRBD1. The junction had 3 bases not matched to a gene; V was cut back by 4 bases and J by 5 bases. There are 12 residues in the CDR3. The V gene's germline CDR1 is SQVTM and CDR2 ANQGSEA. The CDR3 bases are TGCAGCGTTGGGACAGGGAGATATGGCTACACCTTC. Amino acids: CSVGTGRYGYTF.

The V and J genes are TRBV27 and TRBJ2-3, with unresolved D. V dropped 3 bases and J dropped 0 bases, with 10 bases sitting between them. Germline CDR1 is MNHEY and CDR2 is SMNVEV (reference sequence). The CDR3 spans 15 residues. The CDR3 spells CASSFIGPSTDTQYF. For the CDR3, the DNA is TGTGCCAGCAGTTTTATAGGCCCTAGCACAGATACGCAGTATTTT.

In its sample, this clone was seen once. This rearrangement joins TRBV7-3 to TRBJ2-2; D is perhaps TRBD1 (5 bases). V dropped 3 bases and J dropped 6 bases, with 17 bases sitting between them. The CDR3 runs 16 residues. Germline values: CDR1 SGHTA, CDR2 FQGTGA. The CDR3 DNA sequence: TGTGCCAGCAGCTTCACGAGGCAGGGTAATCCCGGGGAGCTGTTTTTT. As protein: CASSFTRQGNPGELFF.

The chain recombines TRBV29-1 with TRBJ1-1; no firm D call. CDR1 SQVTM and CDR2 ANQGSEA come from the germline V gene. Trimming took 5 bases from V and 3 from J, leaving 13 bases between them. The CDR3 consists of 13 residues. This CDR3 is CSVTEGGDTEAFF. The CDR3 bases are TGCAGCGTTACAGAGGGAGGCGACACTGAAGCTTTCTTT.

The rearrangement uses TRBV27 and TRBJ1-1; 8 nucleotides align to TRBD1. Unmatched junction bases numbered 8, after V lost 5 bases and J lost 3 bases. Germline loops: CDR1 MNHEY, CDR2 SMNVEV (reference sequence). CDR3 length: 15 amino acids. The DNA of the CDR3 is TGTGCCAGCAGTCCCCAGACAGGGGTGTACACTGAAGCTTTCTTT. Its translation: CASSPQTGVYTEAFF.

This chain links TRBV19 with TRBJ1-1; 12 positions match TRBD1. After removal of 10 bases from V and 11 bases from J, the junction contained 14 bases not matched to a gene. Germline V CDR1 and CDR2: LNHDA, SQIVND (reference sequence). The CDR3 runs to 14 residues. In DNA, the CDR3 is TGTGCCACCCGGGACAGGGGGCCTAAGAATCGGGCTTTCTTT. Its translation: CATRDRGPKNRAFF.

This clone appeared a single time. The rearrangement uses TRBV7-2 and TRBJ2-5; 16 bases fit TRBD2. There are 18 residues in the CDR3. Germline-derived CDR1 and CDR2 are SGHTA and FQGNSA. Trimming removed 2 bases from V and 5 bases from J; junction bases left unmatched: 8. CDR3 sequence: CASSLSGTSGRAGETQYF. The CDR3 nucleotides are TGTGCCAGCAGCTTAAGTGGGACTAGCGGGAGGGCCGGGGAGACCCAGTACTTC.

V gene TRBV14 combines with J gene TRBJ2-1; TRBD1 is a possible D gene (6 bases). Germline CDR1 reads SGHDN; CDR2 reads FVKESK. The CDR3 contains 17 residues. V dropped 2 bases and J dropped 0 bases, with 14 bases sitting between them. CDR3 in amino acids: CASSQPDSPSSYNEQFF. Here the CDR3 DNA reads TGTGCCAGCAGCCAACCGGACAGCCCAAGCTCCTACAATGAGCAGTTCTTC.

CDR3: CASTVQDNEQFF. CDR3 nucleotide sequence: TGTGCCAGCACCGTGCAGGACAATGAGCAGTTCTTC. The chain combines TRBV2 with TRBJ2-1; D remains ambiguous. The CDR3 totals 12 residues. Germline V lookup: CDR1 SNHLY, CDR2 FYNNEI. V lost 7 bases to trimming and J lost 5 bases, with 9 bases between them. Complete variable domain (other parts from reference TRBV2 and TRBJ2-1): EPEVTQTPSHQVTQMGQEVILRCVPISNHLYFYWYRQILGQKVEFLVSFYNNEISEKSEIFDDQFSVERPDGSNFTLKIRSTKLEDSAMYFCASTVQDNEQFFGPGTRLTVL.

This clone appeared a few times. CDR3 bases: TGTGCCATCAGACACGCAACCAAAAACATTCAGTACTTC. Translated, it gives CAIRHATKNIQYF. The J gene is TRBJ2-4, the V gene TRBV10-3; D is undetermined. V shed 6 bases and J shed 2 bases, with 8 bases lying between them. The CDR3 totals 13 residues. Germline V gene data show CDR1 as ENHRY and CDR2 as SYGVKD.

This chain connects TRBV29-1 to TRBJ2-3; TRBD2 aligns across 7 bases. The V gene's germline CDR1 is SQVTM and CDR2 ANQGSEA. This CDR3 is built from 13 residues. Germline trimming cut 5 bases from V and 2 bases from J; bases unmatched to any gene: 4. CDR3 sequence (DNA): TGCAGCGTTTTCGGGACTAACACAGATACGCAGTATTTT. As protein: CSVFGTNTDTQYF.

The chain links TRBV9 to TRBJ2-7, with D perhaps given as TRBD1 or TRBD2 (6 bases each). The V and J ends lost 0 bases and 3 bases respectively, with 16 bases between them. The CDR3 consists of 16 residues. The germline CDR1 and CDR2 sequences are SGDLS and YYNGEE. CDR3 coding DNA: TGTGCCAGCAGCGTAGGGGGGGCGTCCGCAATCTACGAGCAGTACTTC. Amino acids: CASSVGGASAIYEQYF.

The chain combines TRBV9 with TRBJ2-1; 9 bases align to TRBD2. The J segment lost 5 bases and the V segment lost 0 bases, leaving 12 bases of the junction unmatched. CDR1 and CDR2 (germline): SGDLS, YYNGEE. The CDR3 totals 18 residues. DNA for the CDR3: TGTGCCAGCAGCGTAGTCCCCGAGGGACTAGCCGTGAACAATGAGCAGTTCTTC. Protein sequence: CASSVVPEGLAVNNEQFF.

The CDR3 nucleotides read TGTGCCAGCAGCTTAGTGATTCAGGGCGGGGAGACCCAGTACTTC. Its protein is CASSLVIQGGETQYF. V is TRBV11-2 and J is TRBJ2-5; D assignment may be TRBD1 or TRBD2 (5 bases each). Germline CDR1 reads SGHAT; CDR2 reads FQNNGV. The ends were cut back, 1 base at V and 5 bases at J, with 14 bases in the middle. The length of the CDR3 is 15 residues.

This chain joins TRBV5-6 and TRBJ1-5; D may be TRBD1 (5 bases). The CDR3 extends over 16 amino acids. The germline CDR1 and CDR2 sequences are SGHDT and YYEEEE. V shed 2 bases and J shed 9 bases, with 21 bases lying between them. This CDR3 is CASSFRDVTHGGPQHF. CDR3 nucleotides: TGTGCCAGCAGCTTCCGGGACGTCACCCATGGGGGGCCCCAGCATTTT.

J is TRBJ2-7 and V is TRBV7-9; TRBD2 matches 7 bases. V dropped 7 bases and J dropped 2; count of bases not matched to a gene: 5. This CDR3 comprises 13 residues. Looked up from germline, CDR1 is SEHNR and CDR2 is FQNEAQ (reference sequence). The CDR3 spells CASTSGNTYEQYF. CDR3 coding DNA: TGTGCCAGCACTAGCGGAAACACCTACGAGCAGTACTTC.

The rearrangement joins TRBV7-8 to TRBJ2-6; 7 bases match TRBD1. V was clipped by 5 bases and J by 0 bases; unmatched bases: 10. This CDR3 comprises 18 residues. The germline V gene has CDR1 SGHVS and CDR2 FQNEAQ. This CDR3 reads CASSITPGQNSGANVLTF. DNA of the CDR3: TGTGCCAGCAGCATTACCCCGGGACAGAACTCTGGGGCCAACGTCCTGACTTTC.

The chain couples TRBV6-1 to TRBJ2-1, with 13 bases lining up with TRBD2. The CDR3 sequence is 15 residues long. Germline values: CDR1 MNHNS, CDR2 SASEGT. The DNA of the CDR3 is TGTGCTAGGGGGGGGACTAGCGGGATGGTGGATGAGCAGTTCTTC. The encoded protein is CARGGTSGMVDEQFF.

This sequence joins TRBV7-8 and TRBJ2-7; TRBD1 or TRBD2 may be the D gene (6 bases each). Per germline, CDR1 SGHVS and CDR2 FQNEAQ. CDR3 length: 15 amino acids. Trimming cost V 2 bases and J 4 bases, with 15 bases left between them. This chain's CDR3 is CASSLSPGEVYEQYF. The CDR3 region has the DNA TGTGCCAGCAGCTTATCCCCAGGGGAGGTTTACGAGCAGTACTTC.

As for this clone: Within the sample, other DNA sequences also encode this same CDR3. The chain joins TRBV5-4 to TRBJ2-7, with D perhaps TRBD1 (6 bases). Between the trimmed V and J ends, which lost 4 bases and 4 bases, there was a span of 9 bases. The CDR3 covers 12 residues. CDR1 and CDR2 from the germline V gene are SGHNT and YYREEE (reference sequence). The CDR3 nucleotides are TGTGCCAGCAGCCCGGACAGTTACGAGCAGTACTTC. This sequence encodes CASSPDSYEQYF.

The V gene is TRBV7-6, the J gene TRBJ2-1; 9 bases align to TRBD2. Germline V gives CDR1 SGHVS, CDR2 FNYEAQ. CDR3 length: 17 residues. Trimming removed 0 bases from V and 0 bases from J; junction bases left unmatched: 3. The CDR3 region has the DNA TGTGCCAGCAGCTTAGCGCGGGGGGGTGACTCCTACAATGAGCAGTTCTTC. Translating it yields CASSLARGGDSYNEQFF. The full variable domain, completed using reference TRBV7-6 and TRBJ2-1, is GAGVSQSPRYKVTKRGQDVALRCDPISGHVSLYWYRQALGQGPEFLTYFNYEAQQDKSGLPNDRFSAERPEGSISTLTIQRTEQRDSAMYRCASSLARGGDSYNEQFFGPGTRLTVL.

CDR3 protein: CASSSIALGSTDTQYF. The CDR3 nucleotides are TGTGCCAGCAGCTCCATTGCGTTGGGTTCGACAGATACGCAGTATTTT. The rearrangement links TRBV6-6 to TRBJ2-3; D ambiguous. The ends were cut back, 6 bases at V and 3 bases at J, with 19 bases in the middle. The CDR3 length is 16 residues. CDR1 MNHNY and CDR2 SVGAGI come from the germline V gene (reference sequence).

This chain joins TRBV5-1 and TRBJ2-7; 7 bases fit TRBD1. V gave up 0 bases and J gave up 2 bases; unmatched junction bases: 5. This CDR3 contains 15 residues. CDR1 is SGHRS and CDR2 is YFSETQ in the germline V gene. In nucleotides, the CDR3 is TGCGCCAGCAGCTTGGGACAGGGTAACCCCTACGAGCAGTACTTC. Amino acid sequence: CASSLGQGNPYEQYF.

The V gene is TRBV28, the J gene TRBJ2-2, with D unclear. Germline V gives CDR1 MDHEN, CDR2 SYDVKM. Trimming removed 7 bases from V and 2 bases from J, with 11 bases in between. CDR3 length: 14 amino acids. CDR3 bases: TGTGCCAGCACCACTAATGACAACACCGGGGAGCTGTTTTTT. Its translation: CASTTNDNTGELFF. Filled out from reference TRBV28 and TRBJ2-2, the complete variable domain reads DVKVTQSSRYLVKRTGEKVFLECVQDMDHENMFWYRQDPGLGLRLIYFSYDVKMKEKGDIPEGYSVSREKKERFSLILESASTNQTSMYLCASTTNDNTGELFFGEGSRLTVL.

The chain joins TRBV4-3 to TRBJ2-1; D gene unclear. V was cut by 0 bases and J by 0 bases, with 9 bases left in between. The CDR3 length is 16 residues. CDR1 is LGHNA, CDR2 YSLEER, per germline. In nucleotides, the CDR3 is TGCGCCAGCAGCCAAGAGGGGTACAGCTCCTACAATGAGCAGTTCTTC. The encoded protein is CASSQEGYSSYNEQFF.

The CDR3 is CASSVLLAGDTDTQYF. The CDR3 bases are TGTGCCAGCAGCGTCTTACTAGCGGGAGACACAGATACGCAGTATTTT. The rearrangement links TRBV11-2 to TRBJ2-3, with 11 bases matching TRBD2. CDR3 length equals 16 residues. Trimming removed 5 bases from V and 2 bases from J; junction bases left unmatched: 6. Looked up from germline, CDR1 is SGHAT and CDR2 is FQNNGV.

Remarks on this clone: At the DNA level, this CDR3 is encoded by other sequences in the same sample as well. The chain links TRBV28 to TRBJ2-7; no firm D call. V was trimmed by 6 bases and J by 2 bases, leaving 5 bases between them. CDR3 length: 11 residues. Germline loops: CDR1 MDHEN, CDR2 SYDVKM. The CDR3 DNA sequence: TGTGCCAGCAGCCAGACCTACGAGCAGTACTTC. Translated: CASSQTYEQYF.

The chain employs TRBV7-9 and TRBJ2-7; no clear D gene. The CDR3 contains 13 residues. V was trimmed by 1 base and J by 6 bases, leaving 10 bases between them. Germline CDR1 is SEHNR and CDR2 is FQNEAQ (reference sequence). In DNA, the CDR3 is TGTGCCAGCAGCTTAGGTTCGGGTGTCGAGCAGTACTTC. Translating it yields CASSLGSGVEQYF. The entire variable domain, with the rest obtained from reference TRBV7-9 and TRBJ2-7, is as follows: DTGVSQNPRHKITKRGQNVTFRCDPISEHNRLYWYRQTLGQGPEFLTYFQNEAQLEKSRLLSDRFSAERPKGSFSTLEIQRTEQGDSAMYLCASSLGSGVEQYFGPGTRLTVT.

The rearrangement uses TRBV11-2 and TRBJ2-3; D call uncertain. The CDR3 spans 13 residues. CDR1 SGHAT and CDR2 FQNNGV come from the germline V gene. Trimming took off 2 bases at V and 1 base at J, with 4 bases between the two ends. The CDR3 DNA reads TGTGCCAGCAGCTTATTGCGCACAGATACGCAGTATTTT. This encodes CASSLLRTDTQYF.